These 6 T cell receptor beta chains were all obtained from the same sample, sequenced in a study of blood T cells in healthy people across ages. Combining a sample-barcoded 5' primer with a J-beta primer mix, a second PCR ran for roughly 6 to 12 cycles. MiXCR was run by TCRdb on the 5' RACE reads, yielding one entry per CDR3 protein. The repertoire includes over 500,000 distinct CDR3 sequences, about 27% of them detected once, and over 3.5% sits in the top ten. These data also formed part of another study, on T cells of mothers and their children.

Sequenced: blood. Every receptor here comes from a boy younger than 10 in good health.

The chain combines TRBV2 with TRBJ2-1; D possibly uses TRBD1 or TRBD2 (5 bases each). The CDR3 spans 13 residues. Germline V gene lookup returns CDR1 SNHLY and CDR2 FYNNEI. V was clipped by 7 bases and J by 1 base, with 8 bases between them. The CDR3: CASTGPSYNEQFF. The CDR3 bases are TGTGCCAGCACGGGACCATCCTACAATGAGCAGTTCTTC.

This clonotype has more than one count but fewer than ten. This CDR3 reads CASSLDGLAGDNEQFF. The CDR3 coding sequence is TGCGCCAGCAGCCTTGACGGACTAGCGGGAGACAATGAGCAGTTCTTC. V and J are TRBV4-3 and TRBJ2-1; TRBD2 aligns across 13 bases. The CDR3 loop spans 16 amino acids. From germline, CDR1 is LGHNA and CDR2 YSLEER. J gave up 5 bases and V 4 bases, and 5 bases lay outside the gene matches.

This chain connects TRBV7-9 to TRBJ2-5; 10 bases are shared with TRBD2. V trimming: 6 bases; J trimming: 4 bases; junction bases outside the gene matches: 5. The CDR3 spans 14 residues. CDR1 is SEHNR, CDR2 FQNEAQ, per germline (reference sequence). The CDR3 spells CASSTGLAVETQYF. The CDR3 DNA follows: TGTGCCAGCAGTACCGGACTAGCGGTAGAGACCCAGTACTTC. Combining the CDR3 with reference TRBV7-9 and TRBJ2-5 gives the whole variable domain DTGVSQNPRHKITKRGQNVTFRCDPISEHNRLYWYRQTLGQGPEFLTYFQNEAQLEKSRLLSDRFSAERPKGSFSTLEIQRTEQGDSAMYLCASSTGLAVETQYFGPGTRLLVL.

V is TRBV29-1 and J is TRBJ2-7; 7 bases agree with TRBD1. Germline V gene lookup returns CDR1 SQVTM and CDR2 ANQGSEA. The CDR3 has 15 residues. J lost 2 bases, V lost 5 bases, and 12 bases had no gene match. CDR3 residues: CSVSQGTARPYEQYF. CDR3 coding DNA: TGCAGCGTTTCTCAGGGGACAGCTCGACCCTACGAGCAGTACTTC.

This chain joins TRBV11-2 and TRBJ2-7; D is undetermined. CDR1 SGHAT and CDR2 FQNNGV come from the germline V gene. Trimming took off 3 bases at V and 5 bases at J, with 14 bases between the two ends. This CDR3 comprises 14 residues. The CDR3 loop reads CASSFEQLHHEQYF. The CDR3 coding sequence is TGTGCCAGCAGCTTTGAACAATTACATCACGAGCAGTACTTC.

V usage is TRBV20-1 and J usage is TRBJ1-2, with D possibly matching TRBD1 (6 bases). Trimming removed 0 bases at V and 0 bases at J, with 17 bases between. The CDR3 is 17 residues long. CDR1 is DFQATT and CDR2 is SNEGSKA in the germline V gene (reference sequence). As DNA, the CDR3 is TGCAGTGCTAGAGATCGGGGAGGAGGGGGGCCTAACTATGGCTACACCTTC. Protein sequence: CSARDRGGGGPNYGYTF.